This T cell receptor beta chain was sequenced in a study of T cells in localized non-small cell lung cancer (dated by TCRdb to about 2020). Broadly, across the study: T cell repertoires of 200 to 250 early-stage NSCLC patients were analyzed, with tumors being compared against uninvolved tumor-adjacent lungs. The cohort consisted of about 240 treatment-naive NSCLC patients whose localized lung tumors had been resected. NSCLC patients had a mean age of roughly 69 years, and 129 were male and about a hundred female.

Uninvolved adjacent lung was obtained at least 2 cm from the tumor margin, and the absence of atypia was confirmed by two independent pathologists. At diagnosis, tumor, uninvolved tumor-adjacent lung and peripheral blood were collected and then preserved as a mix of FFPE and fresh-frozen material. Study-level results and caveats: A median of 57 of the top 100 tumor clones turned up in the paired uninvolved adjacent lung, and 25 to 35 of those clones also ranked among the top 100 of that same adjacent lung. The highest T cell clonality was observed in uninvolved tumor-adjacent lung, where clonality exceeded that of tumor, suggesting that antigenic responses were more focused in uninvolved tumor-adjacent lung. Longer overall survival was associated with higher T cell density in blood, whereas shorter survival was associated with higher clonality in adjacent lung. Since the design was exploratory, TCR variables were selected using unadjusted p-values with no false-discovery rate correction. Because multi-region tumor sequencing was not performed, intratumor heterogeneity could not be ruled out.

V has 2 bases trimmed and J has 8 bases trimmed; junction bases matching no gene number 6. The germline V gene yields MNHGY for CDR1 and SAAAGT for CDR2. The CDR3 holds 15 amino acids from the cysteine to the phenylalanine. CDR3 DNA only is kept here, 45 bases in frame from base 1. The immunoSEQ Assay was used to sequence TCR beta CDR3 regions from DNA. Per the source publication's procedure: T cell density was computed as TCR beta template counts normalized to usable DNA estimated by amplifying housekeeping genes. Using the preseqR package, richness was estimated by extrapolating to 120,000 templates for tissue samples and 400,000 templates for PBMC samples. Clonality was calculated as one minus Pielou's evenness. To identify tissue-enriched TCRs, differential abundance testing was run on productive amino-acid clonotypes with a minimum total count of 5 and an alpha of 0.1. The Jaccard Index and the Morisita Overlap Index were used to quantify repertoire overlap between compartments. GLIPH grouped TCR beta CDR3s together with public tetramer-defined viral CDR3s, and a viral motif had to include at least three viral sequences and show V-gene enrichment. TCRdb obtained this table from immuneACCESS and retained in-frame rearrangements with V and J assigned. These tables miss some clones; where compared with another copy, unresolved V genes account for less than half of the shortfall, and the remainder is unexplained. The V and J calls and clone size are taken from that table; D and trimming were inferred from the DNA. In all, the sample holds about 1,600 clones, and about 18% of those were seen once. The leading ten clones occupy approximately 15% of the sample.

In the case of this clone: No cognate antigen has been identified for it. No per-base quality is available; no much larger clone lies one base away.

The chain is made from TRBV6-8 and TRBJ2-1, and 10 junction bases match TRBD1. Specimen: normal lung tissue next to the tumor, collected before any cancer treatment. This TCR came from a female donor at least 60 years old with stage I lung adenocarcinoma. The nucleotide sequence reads TGTGCCAGCAGTTACAAAGGACAGGGGGTGTATGAGCAGTTCTTC. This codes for CASSYKGQGVYEQFF.